This T cell receptor (beta chain) was sequenced for a study of blood T cell repertoires in COVID-19. CDR1 and CDR2 from the germline V gene are MNHNY and SVGAGI (reference sequence). The V end lost 1 base, the J end lost 0 bases, and 12 bases lay between the germline ends. The CDR3 loop spans 16 amino acids. Some clones are missing from TCRdb's copy, which holds only in-frame ones; the method was immunoSEQ multiplex PCR. The sample lists 100,000 to 150,000 clones, over 70% occurring once. This receptor was identified in a woman aged 45-60 years with acute or convalescent COVID-19. Sequencing input: peripheral blood. The chain combines TRBV6-6 with TRBJ1-1; D not resolved. CDR3 bases: TGTGCCAGCAGTTACTGGATCCGACAAGTGAACACTGAAGCTTTCTTT. Amino acid sequence: CASSYWIRQVNTEAFF.